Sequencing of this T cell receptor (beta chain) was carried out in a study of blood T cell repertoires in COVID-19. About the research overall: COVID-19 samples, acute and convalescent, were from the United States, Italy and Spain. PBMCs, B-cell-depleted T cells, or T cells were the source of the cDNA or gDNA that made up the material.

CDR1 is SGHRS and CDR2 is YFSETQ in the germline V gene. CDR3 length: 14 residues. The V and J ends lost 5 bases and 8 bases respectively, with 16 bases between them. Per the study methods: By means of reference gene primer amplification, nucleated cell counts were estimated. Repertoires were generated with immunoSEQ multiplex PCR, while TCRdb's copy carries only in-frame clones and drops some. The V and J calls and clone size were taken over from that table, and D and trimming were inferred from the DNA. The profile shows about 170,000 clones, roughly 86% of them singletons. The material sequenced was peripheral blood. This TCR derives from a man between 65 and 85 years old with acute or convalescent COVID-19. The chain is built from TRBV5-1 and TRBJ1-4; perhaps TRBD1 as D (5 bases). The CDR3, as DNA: TGCGCCAGCAGGGAGGGGACGAATGAGGAAAAACTGTTTTTT. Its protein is CASREGTNEEKLFF.